This TCR beta chain originates from a study of regulatory T cells in long-lasting Graves disease. Whole-study results and caveats: Persistent Graves' patients showed less TCR diversity than newly diagnosed ones.

The time point was: newly diagnosed GD, antithyroid drugs for less than 3 months. Following extraction of RNA from PBMCs, that RNA was used to make the TCR library. EDTA tubes received approximately 10 milliliters of drawn peripheral blood. V dropped 5 bases and J dropped 4 bases, with 9 bases sitting between them. CDR3 length: 13 residues. Germline CDR1 reads SEHNR; CDR2 reads FQNEAQ (reference sequence). This clonotype came up many times. Its antigen is still unknown. With iRepertoire HTBI primers and Arm-PCR of CDR3 regions, TCR beta libraries were built. TCRdb re-called the multiplex PCR reads with MiXCR, one entry per CDR3 protein. The sample has about 360,000 distinct CDR3 sequences, around 15% seen once. This sample also appeared in a second study, on T cells in Graves' hyperthyroidism and ophthalmopathy. That source adds: A first-round RT-PCR of the TCR CDR3 used the HTBI primer set. Researchers found most expanded thyroid clonotypes above 0.001 in blood as well.

The rearrangement links TRBV7-9 to TRBJ2-1; possible D gene TRBD1, 6 bases. The clonotype was recovered from a woman in her late teens or twenties with Graves disease. Material: peripheral blood mononuclear cells (PBMCs), obtained at new diagnosis, from a patient treated with antithyroid drugs. This CDR3 is CASSPGQYNEQFF. The CDR3 nucleotides read TGTGCCAGCAGCCCAGGACAGTACAATGAGCAGTTCTTC.